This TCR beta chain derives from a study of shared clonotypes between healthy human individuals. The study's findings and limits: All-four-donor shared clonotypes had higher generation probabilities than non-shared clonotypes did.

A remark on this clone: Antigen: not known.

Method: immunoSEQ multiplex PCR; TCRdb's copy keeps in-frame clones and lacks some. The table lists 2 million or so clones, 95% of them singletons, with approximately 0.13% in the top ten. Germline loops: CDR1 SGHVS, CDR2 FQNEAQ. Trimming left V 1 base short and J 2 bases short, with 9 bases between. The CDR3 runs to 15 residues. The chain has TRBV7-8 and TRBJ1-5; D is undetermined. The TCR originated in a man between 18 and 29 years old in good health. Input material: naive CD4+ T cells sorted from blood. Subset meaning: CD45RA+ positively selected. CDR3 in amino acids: CASSLDGLGNQPQHF. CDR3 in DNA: TGTGCCAGCAGCTTAGACGGGCTGGGCAATCAGCCCCAGCATTTT.